A few counts support the clone carrying this TCR beta chain. Antigen unknown. V was trimmed by 5 bases and J by 2 bases, leaving 5 bases between them. This CDR3 is 12 amino acids long. Germline V gene data show CDR1 as MDHEN and CDR2 as SYDVKM. This sample stems from a study of T-cell memory formation after mild COVID-19. Study-level findings and limits: Cross-reactive memory seemingly joined, as some responding clones were found in pre-infection memory. Contracting clones localized mainly to CM and EM when CD4+ and mainly to EMRA when CD8+.

MiXCR, applied by TCRdb to the 5' RACE reads, yields one record per CDR3 protein. The profile shows roughly 310,000 distinct CDR3 sequences, less than 20% of them singletons. The V and J genes are TRBV28 and TRBJ2-3, with D uncertain. Sample: PBMCs or a T cell subset sorted from them (not recorded which). This clonotype was sampled from a man between 18 and 29 years old who had mild COVID-19 (a few samples of this study predate the infection). Cell type and time point are not known. CDR3 in amino acids: CASSGTTDTQYF. CDR3 nucleotide sequence: TGTGCCAGCAGTGGAACCACAGATACGCAGTATTTT.